A selection of T cell receptor beta chains follows, all from one sample in a study of T-cell reconstitution after alpha-beta-depleted transplantation in children. TCRdb recomputed calls from the PCR reads with MiXCR, one row per CDR3 protein. Among about 370,000 distinct CDR3 sequences listed, around 21% were seen once. Sequenced here: PBMCs from the stem cell graft donor, sampled from the stem cell graft. Source of these receptors: a human donor who donated a stem cell graft to a child with acute myeloid leukemia. Each CDR3 is given with its conserved first and last residue.

TRBV4-3,CASSQPGGVVSGYTF
TRBV5-1,CASTPDVTGGGNEQFF
TRBV25-1,CASSAEGGGRELSYNEQFF
TRBV20-1,CSARWAGRTNTEAFF
TRBV27,CASSFGLADNEQFF
TRBV7-2,CASSVGQGNTDTQYF
TRBV4-1,CASSQDRGLAGRILTDTQYF
TRBV15,CATSRAQQVNTEAFF
TRBV5-1,CASSSTRQGSEKLFF
TRBV5-6,CASSPGTGASEQYF
TRBV5-5,CASSLTWTSGAGELFF
TRBV12-5,CASGSFSDRAHTQYF
TRBV5-1,CASSWQGANTEAFF
TRBV29-1,CSATHHYEQYF
TRBV5-5,CASSLDLGLAFYNEQFF
TRBV7-9,CASSPTPVRTRDEQYF
TRBV6-5,CASSFGQGPNTEAFF
TRBV12-3/TRBV12-4,CASRGGGLGETQYF
TRBV12-3/TRBV12-4,CASTLASTDTQYF
TRBV6-5,CASSSPSGGSGYTF
TRBV27,CASSFRTGVNTEAFF
TRBV29-1,CSVEVRDRGDNEQFF
TRBV28,CASSLEGSGRSYEQYF